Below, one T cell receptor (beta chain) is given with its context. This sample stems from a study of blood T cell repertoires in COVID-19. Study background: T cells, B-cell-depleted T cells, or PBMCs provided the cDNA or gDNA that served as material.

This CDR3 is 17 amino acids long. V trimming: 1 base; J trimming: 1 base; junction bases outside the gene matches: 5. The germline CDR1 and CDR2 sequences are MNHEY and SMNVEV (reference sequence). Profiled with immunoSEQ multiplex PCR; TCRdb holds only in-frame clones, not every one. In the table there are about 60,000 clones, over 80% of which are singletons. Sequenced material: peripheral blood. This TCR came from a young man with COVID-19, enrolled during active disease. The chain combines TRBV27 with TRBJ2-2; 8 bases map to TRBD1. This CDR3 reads CASSLFRGTGNTGELFF. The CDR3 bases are TGTGCCAGCAGTTTATTCAGAGGGACAGGGAACACCGGGGAGCTGTTTTTT.